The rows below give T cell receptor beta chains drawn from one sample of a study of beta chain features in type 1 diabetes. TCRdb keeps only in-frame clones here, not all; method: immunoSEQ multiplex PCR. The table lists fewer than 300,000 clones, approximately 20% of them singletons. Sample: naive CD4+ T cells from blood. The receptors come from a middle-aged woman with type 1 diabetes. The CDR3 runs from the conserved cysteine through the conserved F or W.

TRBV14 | CASSREDRGQTQYF
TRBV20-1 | CSASLPYTVF
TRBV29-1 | CSVTGVEGYTF
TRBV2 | CASSVGGALSYTQYF
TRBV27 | CASSLPSVREQFF
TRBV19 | CASTREGRSQPQHF
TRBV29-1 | CSVANGANQPQHF
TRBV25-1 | CASSHSGAYEQYF
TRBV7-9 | CASSLFQGNSPLHF
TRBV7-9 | CASSLPEGAIYEQYF
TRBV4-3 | CASSPDPTSGRSEQYF
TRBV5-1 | CASSQTSQNTGELFF
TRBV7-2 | CASSFSGGDYNEQFF
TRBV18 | CASSPISGPSTDNEQFF
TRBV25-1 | CASSAMTGLSGNTIYF
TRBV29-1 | CSVGGGAYEQYF
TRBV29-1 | CSGRTSEDSPLHF
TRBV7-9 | CASSSGTGGVGANVLTF
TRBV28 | CASSFSGGITF
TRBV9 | CASSVGAGSYEQYF
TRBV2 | CASTAGEELFF
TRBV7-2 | CASSLNRGYGYTF
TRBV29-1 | CSARTDMNTEAFF
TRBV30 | CAWSVGRHQPQHF
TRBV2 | CASSAQLNLNTEAFF
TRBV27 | CASSLQGAGNQPQHF
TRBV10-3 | CAVALGGQETQYF
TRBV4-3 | CASSREWDSNYGYTF
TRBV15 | CATSKGTGELFF